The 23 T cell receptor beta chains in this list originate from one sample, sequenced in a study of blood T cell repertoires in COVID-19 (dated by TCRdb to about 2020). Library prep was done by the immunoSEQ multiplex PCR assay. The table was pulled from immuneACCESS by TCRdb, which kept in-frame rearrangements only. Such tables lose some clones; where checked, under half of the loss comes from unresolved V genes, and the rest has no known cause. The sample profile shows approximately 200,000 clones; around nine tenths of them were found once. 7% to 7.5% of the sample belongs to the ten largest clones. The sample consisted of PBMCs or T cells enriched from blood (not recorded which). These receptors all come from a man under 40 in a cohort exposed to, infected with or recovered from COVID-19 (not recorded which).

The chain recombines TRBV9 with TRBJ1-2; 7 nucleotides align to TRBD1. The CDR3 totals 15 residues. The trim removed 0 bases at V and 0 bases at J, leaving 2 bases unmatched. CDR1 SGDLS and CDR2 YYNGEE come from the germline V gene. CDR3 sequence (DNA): TGTGCCAGCAGCGTAGGGGACAGCACTAACTATGGCTACACCTTC. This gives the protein CASSVGDSTNYGYTF.

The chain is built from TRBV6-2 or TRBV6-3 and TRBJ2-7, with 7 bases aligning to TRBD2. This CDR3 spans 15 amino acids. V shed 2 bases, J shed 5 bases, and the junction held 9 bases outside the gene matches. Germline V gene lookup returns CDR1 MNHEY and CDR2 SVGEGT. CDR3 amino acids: CASSYATSGGNEQYF. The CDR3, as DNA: TGTGCCAGCAGTTACGCCACGTCCGGGGGGAACGAGCAGTACTTC.

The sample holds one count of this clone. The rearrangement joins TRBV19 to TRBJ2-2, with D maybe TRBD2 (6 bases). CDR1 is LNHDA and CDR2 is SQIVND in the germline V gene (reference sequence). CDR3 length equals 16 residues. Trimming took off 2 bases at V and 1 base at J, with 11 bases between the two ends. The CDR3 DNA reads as TGTGCCAGTAGTATAACCTTGGGAGGGAACACCGGGGAGCTGTTTTTT. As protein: CASSITLGGNTGELFF. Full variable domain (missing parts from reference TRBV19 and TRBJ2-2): DGGITQSPKYLFRKEGQNVTLSCEQNLNHDAMYWYRQDPGQGLRLIYYSQIVNDFQKGDIAEGYSVSREKKESFPLTVTSAQKNPTAFYLCASSITLGGNTGELFFGEGSRLTVL.

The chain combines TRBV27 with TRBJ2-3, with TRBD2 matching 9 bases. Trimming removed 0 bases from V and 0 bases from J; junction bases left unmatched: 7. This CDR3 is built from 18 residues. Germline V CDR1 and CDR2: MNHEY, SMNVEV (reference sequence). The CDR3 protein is CASSLSLLAGASTDTQYF. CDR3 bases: TGTGCCAGCAGTTTATCCCTCTTAGCGGGAGCTAGCACAGATACGCAGTATTTT.

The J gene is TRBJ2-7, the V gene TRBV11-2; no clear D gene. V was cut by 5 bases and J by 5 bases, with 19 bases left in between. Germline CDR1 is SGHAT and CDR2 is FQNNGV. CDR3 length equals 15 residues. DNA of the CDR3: TGTGCCAGCAGCCTCCGGCAGGCCAGTTCCCACGAGCAGTACTTC. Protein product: CASSLRQASSHEQYF.

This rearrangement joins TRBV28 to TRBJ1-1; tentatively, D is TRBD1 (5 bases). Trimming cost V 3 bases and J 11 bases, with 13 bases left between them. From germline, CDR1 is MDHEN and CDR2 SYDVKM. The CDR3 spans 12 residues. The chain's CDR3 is CASSFGALGAFF. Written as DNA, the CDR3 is TGTGCCAGCAGTTTTGGGGCCCTGGGGGCTTTCTTT.

Written as DNA, the CDR3 is TGTGCCAGCATCGAGGGACTAGGGTGTGAGACCCAGTACTTC. It is translated as CASIEGLGCETQYF. The chain is built from TRBV6-4 and TRBJ2-5; 8 bases map to TRBD2. CDR3 length: 14 residues. Trimming took 7 bases from V and 5 from J; bases not matched to a gene: 9. The germline V gene has CDR1 MRHNA and CDR2 SNTAGT.

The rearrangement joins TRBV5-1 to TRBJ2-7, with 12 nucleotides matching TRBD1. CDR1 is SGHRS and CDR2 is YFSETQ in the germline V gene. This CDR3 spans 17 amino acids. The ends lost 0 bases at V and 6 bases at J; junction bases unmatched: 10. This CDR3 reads CASSLAPSGTGGSEQYF. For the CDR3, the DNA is TGCGCCAGCAGCTTGGCCCCTTCCGGGACAGGGGGCTCCGAGCAGTACTTC.

The chain's CDR3 is CASSPLQDNPYEQYF. For the CDR3, the DNA is TGTGCCAGCAGCCCCCTCCAGGACAATCCCTACGAGCAGTACTTC. The V gene is TRBV7-9, the J gene TRBJ2-7, with a weak D call TRBD1 (5 bases). This CDR3 spans 15 amino acids. Germline assignment: CDR1 SEHNR and CDR2 FQNEAQ (reference sequence). Trimming took off 5 bases at V and 2 bases at J, with 16 bases between the two ends.

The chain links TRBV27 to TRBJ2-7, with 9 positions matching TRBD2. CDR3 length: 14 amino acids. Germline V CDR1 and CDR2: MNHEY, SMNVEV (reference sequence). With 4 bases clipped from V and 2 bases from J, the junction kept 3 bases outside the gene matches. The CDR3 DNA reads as TGTGCCAGCAGTTCAGCGGGAGGTACCTACGAGCAGTACTTC. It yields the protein CASSSAGGTYEQYF.

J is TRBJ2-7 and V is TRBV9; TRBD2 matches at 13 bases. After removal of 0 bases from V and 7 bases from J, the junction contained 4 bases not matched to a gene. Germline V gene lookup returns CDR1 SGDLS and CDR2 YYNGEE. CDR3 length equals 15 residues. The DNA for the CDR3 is TGTGCCAGCAGCGTAGAGGGACTAGCGGGAACGGAGCAGTACTTC. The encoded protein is CASSVEGLAGTEQYF.

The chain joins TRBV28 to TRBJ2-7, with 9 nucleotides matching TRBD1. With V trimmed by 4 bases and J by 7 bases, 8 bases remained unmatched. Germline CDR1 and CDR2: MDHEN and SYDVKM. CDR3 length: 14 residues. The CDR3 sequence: CASSSPGQGSEQYF. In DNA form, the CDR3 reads TGTGCCAGCAGTTCGCCGGGACAGGGTTCTGAGCAGTACTTC.

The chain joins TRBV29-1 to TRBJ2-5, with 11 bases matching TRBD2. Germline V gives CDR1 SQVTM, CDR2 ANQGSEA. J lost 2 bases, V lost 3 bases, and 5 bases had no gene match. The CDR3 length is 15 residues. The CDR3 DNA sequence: TGCAGCGTTGACGGGACTAGCGGAGAACAAGAGACCCAGTACTTC. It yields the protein CSVDGTSGEQETQYF.

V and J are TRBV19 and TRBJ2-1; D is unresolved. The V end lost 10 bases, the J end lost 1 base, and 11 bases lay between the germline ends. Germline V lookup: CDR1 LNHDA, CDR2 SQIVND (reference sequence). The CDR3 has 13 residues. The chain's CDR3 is CATQFPSYNEQFF. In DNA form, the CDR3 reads TGTGCCACCCAGTTCCCTTCCTACAATGAGCAGTTCTTC.

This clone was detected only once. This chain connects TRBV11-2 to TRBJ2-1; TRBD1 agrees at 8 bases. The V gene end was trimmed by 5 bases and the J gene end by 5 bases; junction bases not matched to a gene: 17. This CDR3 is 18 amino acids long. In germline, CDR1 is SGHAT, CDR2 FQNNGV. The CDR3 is CASSTESWDRWDDNEQFF. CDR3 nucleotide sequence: TGTGCCAGCAGCACAGAGAGTTGGGACAGGTGGGACGACAATGAGCAGTTCTTC.

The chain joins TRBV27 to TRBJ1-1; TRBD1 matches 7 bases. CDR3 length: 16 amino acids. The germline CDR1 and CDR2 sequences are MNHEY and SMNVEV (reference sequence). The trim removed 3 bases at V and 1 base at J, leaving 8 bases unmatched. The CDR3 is CASSFGQVIKNTEAFF. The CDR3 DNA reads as TGTGCCAGCAGTTTCGGACAGGTGATAAAGAACACTGAAGCTTTCTTT.

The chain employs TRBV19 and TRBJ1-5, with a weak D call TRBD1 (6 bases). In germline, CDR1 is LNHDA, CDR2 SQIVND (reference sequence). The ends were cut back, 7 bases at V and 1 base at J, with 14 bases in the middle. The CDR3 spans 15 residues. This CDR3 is CASTNPGQSNQPQHF. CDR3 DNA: TGTGCCAGTACAAATCCCGGACAGAGCAATCAGCCCCAGCATTTT.

CDR3 coding DNA: TGTGCCAGCAGCCAAGTCCACAATAGCAATCAGCCCCAGCATTTT. Translation gives CASSQVHNSNQPQHF. The V gene is TRBV3-1 (or the pseudogene TRBV3-2), the J gene TRBJ1-5; D is undetermined. Germline V gene sequence: CDR1 LGHDT, CDR2 YNNKEL (reference sequence). This CDR3 comprises 15 residues. V lost 1 base and J 0 bases, leaving 7 bases between the germline ends.

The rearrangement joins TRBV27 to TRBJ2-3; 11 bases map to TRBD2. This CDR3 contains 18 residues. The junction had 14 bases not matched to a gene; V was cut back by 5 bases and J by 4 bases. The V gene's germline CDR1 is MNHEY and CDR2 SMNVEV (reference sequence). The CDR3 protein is CASSHWRGTSGSADTQYF. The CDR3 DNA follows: TGTGCCAGCAGTCACTGGCGAGGTACTAGCGGGAGTGCAGATACGCAGTATTTT.

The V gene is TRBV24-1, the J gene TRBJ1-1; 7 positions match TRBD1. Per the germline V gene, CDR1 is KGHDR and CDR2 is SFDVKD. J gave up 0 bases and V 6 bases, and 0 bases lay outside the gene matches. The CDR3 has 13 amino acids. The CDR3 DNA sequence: TGTGCCACCAGTAGGGGGCTGAACACTGAAGCTTTCTTT. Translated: CATSRGLNTEAFF.

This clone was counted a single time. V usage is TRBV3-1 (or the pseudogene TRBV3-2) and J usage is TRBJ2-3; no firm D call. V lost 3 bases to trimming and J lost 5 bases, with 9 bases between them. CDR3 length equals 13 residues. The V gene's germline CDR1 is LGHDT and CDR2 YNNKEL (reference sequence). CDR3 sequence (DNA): TGTGCCAGCAGCCAGCTAATTGGAGATACGCAGTATTTT. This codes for CASSQLIGDTQYF.

The chain's CDR3 is CASSQDVGREQYF. In nucleotides, the CDR3 is TGCGCCAGCAGCCAAGATGTGGGGCGTGAGCAGTACTTC. V usage is TRBV4-3 and J usage is TRBJ2-7; TRBD1 might be the D (5 bases). Trimming pared 0 bases from V and 7 bases from J, leaving 10 bases between. The CDR3 sequence is 13 residues long. The germline V gene has CDR1 LGHNA and CDR2 YSLEER.

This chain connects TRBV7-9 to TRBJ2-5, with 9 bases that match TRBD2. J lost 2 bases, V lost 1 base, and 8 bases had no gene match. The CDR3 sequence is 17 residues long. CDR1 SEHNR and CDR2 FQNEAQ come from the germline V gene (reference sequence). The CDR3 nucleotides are TGTGCCAGCAGCTTAGGCATAGCTAGCGGGGATCAAGAGACCCAGTACTTC. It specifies CASSLGIASGDQETQYF. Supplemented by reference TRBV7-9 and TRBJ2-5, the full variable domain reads DTGVSQNPRHKITKRGQNVTFRCDPISEHNRLYWYRQTLGQGPEFLTYFQNEAQLEKSRLLSDRFSAERPKGSFSTLEIQRTEQGDSAMYLCASSLGIASGDQETQYFGPGTRLLVL.